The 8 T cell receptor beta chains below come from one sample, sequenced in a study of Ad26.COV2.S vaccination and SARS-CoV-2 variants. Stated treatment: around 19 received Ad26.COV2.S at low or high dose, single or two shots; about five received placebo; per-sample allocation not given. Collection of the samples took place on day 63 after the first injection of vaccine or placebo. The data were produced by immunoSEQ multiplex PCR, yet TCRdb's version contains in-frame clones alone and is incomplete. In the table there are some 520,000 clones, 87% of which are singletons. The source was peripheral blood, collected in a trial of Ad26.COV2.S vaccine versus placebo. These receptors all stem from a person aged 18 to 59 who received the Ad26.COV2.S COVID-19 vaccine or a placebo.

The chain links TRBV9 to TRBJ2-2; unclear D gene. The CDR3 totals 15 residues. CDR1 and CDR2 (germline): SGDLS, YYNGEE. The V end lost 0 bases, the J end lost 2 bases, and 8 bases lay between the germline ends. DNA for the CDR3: TGTGCCAGCAGCGTAGAATTGGGAAACACCGGGGAGCTGTTTTTT. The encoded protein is CASSVELGNTGELFF.

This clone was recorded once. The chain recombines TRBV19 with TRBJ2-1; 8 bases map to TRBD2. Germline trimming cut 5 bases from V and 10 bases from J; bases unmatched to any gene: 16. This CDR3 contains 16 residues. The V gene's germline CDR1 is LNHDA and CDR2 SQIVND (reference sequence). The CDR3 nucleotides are TGTGCCAGTAGTCCCCGGGGGGGGGTGAACGCGGCGGAGCAGTTCTTC. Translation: CASSPRGGVNAAEQFF.

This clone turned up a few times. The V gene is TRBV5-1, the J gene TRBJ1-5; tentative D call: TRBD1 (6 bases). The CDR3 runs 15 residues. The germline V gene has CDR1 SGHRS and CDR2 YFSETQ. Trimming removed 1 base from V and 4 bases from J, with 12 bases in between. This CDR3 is CASSLNPGENQPQHF. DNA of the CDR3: TGCGCCAGCAGCTTGAACCCAGGGGAGAATCAGCCCCAGCATTTT.

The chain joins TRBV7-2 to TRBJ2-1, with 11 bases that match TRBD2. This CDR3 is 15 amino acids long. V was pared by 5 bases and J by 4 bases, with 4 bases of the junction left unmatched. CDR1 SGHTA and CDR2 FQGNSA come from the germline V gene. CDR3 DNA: TGTGCCAGCAGCCTTAGCGGGAGGGCATACAATGAGCAGTTCTTC. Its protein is CASSLSGRAYNEQFF.

The chain's CDR3 is CASSLPGGTNTEAFF. DNA of the CDR3: TGTGCCAGCAGCTTGCCAGGGGGCACTAACACTGAAGCTTTCTTT. V is TRBV5-4 and J is TRBJ1-1; 8 bases agree with TRBD1. The junction had 4 bases not matched to a gene; V was cut back by 1 base and J by 2 bases. This CDR3 has 15 amino acids. Per the germline V gene, CDR1 is SGHNT and CDR2 is YYREEE (reference sequence).

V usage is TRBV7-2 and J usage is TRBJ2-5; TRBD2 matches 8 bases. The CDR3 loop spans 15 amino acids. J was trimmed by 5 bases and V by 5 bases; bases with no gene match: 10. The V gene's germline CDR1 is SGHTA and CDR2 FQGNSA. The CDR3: CASSLSRTSRETQYF. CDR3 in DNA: TGTGCCAGCAGCCTCTCCCGGACTAGCAGGGAGACCCAGTACTTC.

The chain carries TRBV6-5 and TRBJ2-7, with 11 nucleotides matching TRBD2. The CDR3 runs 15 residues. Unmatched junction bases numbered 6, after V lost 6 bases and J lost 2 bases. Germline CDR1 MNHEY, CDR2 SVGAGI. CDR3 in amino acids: CASSRTSGLAYEQYF. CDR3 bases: TGTGCCAGCAGCAGGACTAGCGGGCTGGCCTACGAGCAGTACTTC.

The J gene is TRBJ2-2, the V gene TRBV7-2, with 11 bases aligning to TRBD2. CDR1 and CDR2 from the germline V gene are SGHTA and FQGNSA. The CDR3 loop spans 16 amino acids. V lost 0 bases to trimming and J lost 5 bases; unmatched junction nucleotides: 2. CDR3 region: CASSLAASGRTGELFF. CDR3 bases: TGTGCCAGCAGCTTAGCGGCTAGCGGGAGGACCGGGGAGCTGTTTTTT.